A single T cell receptor (beta chain) is shown here with its context. How the authors handled the data: Amplifying reference gene primers gave estimates of nucleated cell counts. Clones were sequenced by immunoSEQ multiplex PCR, and TCRdb holds only the in-frame ones, with some missing. That table furnishes V, J and clone size, whereas the DNA furnished D and trimming. The data hold 140,000 to 150,000 clones, with around 82% observed a single time. The data belong to a study of blood T cell repertoires in COVID-19. Study information: There were acute and convalescent COVID-19 samples, and they came from the United States, Italy and Spain. Sources were T cells, B-cell-depleted T cells, or PBMCs; the material itself was cDNA or gDNA.

CDR3 length: 14 residues. V lost 3 bases and J lost 0, with 9 bases in between. The germline CDR1 and CDR2 sequences are SGHNT and YENEEA. Sequencing input: peripheral blood. The V call is TRBV11-3, the J call TRBJ2-7, with D possibly TRBD1 on 6 matching bases. This receptor was obtained from a human donor in a cohort sampled during active COVID-19. CDR3 protein: CASSLDRNSYEQYF. CDR3 in DNA: TGTGCCAGCAGCTTGGACAGAAACTCCTACGAGCAGTACTTC.